Below are 21 T cell receptor beta chains sequenced from a single sample in a study of OX40 agonist ivuxolimab in advanced cancers. The assay was immunoSEQ multiplex PCR, and TCRdb's table has in-frame clones only and misses some. The sample has 70,000 or so clones, 80% to 90% seen once; the top ten hold 0.85% to 0.95%. The source material was CD4+ or CD8+ T cells sorted from blood, sampled in a trial of the OX40 agonist ivuxolimab. Receptor source: an adult with an advanced solid tumor such as melanoma, head and neck, liver or kidney cancer.

J is TRBJ2-1 and V is TRBV5-4; TRBD2 aligns across 10 bases. In germline, CDR1 is SGHNT, CDR2 YYREEE (reference sequence). With 5 bases clipped from V and 6 bases from J, the junction kept 5 bases outside the gene matches. The length of the CDR3 is 14 residues. The CDR3 sequence: CASSSGTSANEQFF. The CDR3, as DNA: TGTGCCAGCAGTTCCGGGACTAGCGCCAATGAGCAGTTCTTC. The full variable domain, completed using reference TRBV5-4 and TRBJ2-1, is ETGVTQSPTHLIKTRGQQVTLRCSSQSGHNTVSWYQQALGQGPQFIFQYYREEENGRGNFPPRFSGLQFPNYSSELNVNALELDDSALYLCASSSGTSANEQFFGPGTRLTVL.

This sequence joins TRBV9 and TRBJ1-2; 8 positions agree with TRBD1. Germline CDR1 SGDLS, CDR2 YYNGEE. With V trimmed by 0 bases and J by 4 bases, 5 bases remained unmatched. The CDR3 has 15 residues. The CDR3 protein is CASSVGRQGIYGYTF. In DNA, the CDR3 is TGTGCCAGCAGCGTAGGGAGACAGGGGATCTATGGCTACACCTTC.

The chain combines TRBV4-2 with TRBJ2-3; D may be TRBD1 (5 bases). This CDR3 contains 17 residues. V lost 3 bases and J 4 bases, leaving 20 bases between the germline ends. CDR1 is LGHNA and CDR2 is YNFKEQ in the germline V gene. The CDR3 nucleotides are TGTGCCAGCAGCCACGGCGGTGGGGCGACCGGTTCAGATACGCAGTATTTT. It yields the protein CASSHGGGATGSDTQYF.

V and J are TRBV5-1 and TRBJ1-1; possibly TRBD1 for D (6 bases). V lost 6 bases, J lost 3 bases, and 12 bases lay in between. Germline loops: CDR1 SGHRS, CDR2 YFSETQ. CDR3 size: 13 residues. CDR3 DNA sequence: TGCGCCAGCACAAACAGGGAGTACACTGAAGCTTTCTTT. It encodes CASTNREYTEAFF.

As regards this clone: At one end the junction does not follow the germline gene, possibly because of a read error. This chain links TRBV7-7 with TRBJ2-1, with D possibly being TRBD1 or TRBD2 (5 bases each). The CDR3 length is 13 residues. Germline lookup yields CDR1 SSHAT and CDR2 FNYEAQ (reference sequence). CDR3 sequence reads: CASSLEGNNEQFF. CDR3 bases: TGTGCTAGCAGCTTAGAGGGGAACAATGAGCAGTTCTTC.

CDR3 sequence: CAIGQGLNTEAFF. The CDR3 DNA is TGTGCCATAGGACAGGGGCTGAACACTGAAGCTTTCTTT. The rearrangement joins TRBV10-3 to TRBJ1-1; 9 bases are a match to TRBD1. Germline lookup yields CDR1 ENHRY and CDR2 SYGVKD. The V and J ends lost 9 bases and 0 bases, in that order; junction bases with no gene match: 2. The CDR3 is 13 amino acids.

CDR3 nucleotides: TGTGCCAGCAGCCCGCTCGGGTTATATGGCTACACCTTC. This translates into CASSPLGLYGYTF. V and J are TRBV7-9 and TRBJ1-2, with D unclear. Germline V CDR1 and CDR2: SEHNR, FQNEAQ (reference sequence). This CDR3 has 13 residues. V lost 5 bases and J 5 bases, leaving 12 bases between the germline ends.

The chain is built from TRBV10-3 and TRBJ1-2; D might be TRBD1 (5 bases). Per the germline V gene, CDR1 is ENHRY and CDR2 is SYGVKD. CDR3 length: 13 amino acids. Trimming left V 3 bases short and J 3 bases short, with 8 bases between. The CDR3 DNA sequence: TGTGCCATCAGTGAAGGAGGGGACTATGGCTACACCTTC. Residues: CAISEGGDYGYTF.

This clone has a single count. The CDR3 sequence: CASSNSAGASTGELFF. The CDR3 DNA is TGTGCCAGCTCAAATTCGGCGGGAGCCTCAACCGGGGAGCTGTTTTTT. This rearrangement joins TRBV18 to TRBJ2-2, with 7 nucleotides matching TRBD2. The V segment lost 5 bases and the J segment 5 bases; nucleotides outside the gene matches: 11. Looked up from germline, CDR1 is KGHSH and CDR2 is LQKENI. This CDR3 comprises 16 residues. Combining the CDR3 with reference TRBV18 and TRBJ2-2 gives the whole variable domain NAGVMQNPRHLVRRRGQEARLRCSPMKGHSHVYWYRQLPEEGLKFMVYLQKENIIDESGMPKERFSAEFPKEGPSILRIQQVVRGDSAAYFCASSNSAGASTGELFFGEGSRLTVL.

The CDR3 spells CASSPGQGAYEQYF. DNA of the CDR3: TGTGCCAGCAGCCCTGGACAGGGAGCCTACGAGCAGTACTTC. The chain combines TRBV7-9 with TRBJ2-7; 8 bases map to TRBD1. CDR1 and CDR2 (germline): SEHNR, FQNEAQ (reference sequence). J lost 2 bases, V lost 5 bases, and 5 bases had no gene match. The CDR3 is 14 amino acids. The whole variable domain, filled in from reference TRBV7-9 and TRBJ2-7, reads DTGVSQNPRHKITKRGQNVTFRCDPISEHNRLYWYRQTLGQGPEFLTYFQNEAQLEKSRLLSDRFSAERPKGSFSTLEIQRTEQGDSAMYLCASSPGQGAYEQYFGPGTRLTVT.

The chain employs TRBV9 and TRBJ1-2; possibly TRBD1 for D (5 bases). Germline V gene lookup returns CDR1 SGDLS and CDR2 YYNGEE. V was cut by 3 bases and J by 4 bases, with 7 bases left in between. CDR3 length: 12 residues. This CDR3 reads CASSEGPYGYTF. CDR3 sequence (DNA): TGTGCCAGCAGCGAGGGGCCCTATGGCTACACCTTC.

This rearrangement joins TRBV5-5 to TRBJ1-1; weak D call: TRBD1 (5 bases). This CDR3 region has 15 residues. CDR1 is SGHKS and CDR2 is YYEKEE in the germline V gene (reference sequence). Between the trimmed V and J ends, which lost 1 base and 0 bases, there was a span of 10 bases. The CDR3 region has the DNA TGTGCCAGCAGCTTGCTGGGGGGGTTGAACACTGAAGCTTTCTTT. This translates into CASSLLGGLNTEAFF. The whole variable domain, remainder taken from reference TRBV5-5 and TRBJ1-1, is DAGVTQSPTHLIKTRGQQVTLRCSPISGHKSVSWYQQVLGQGPQFIFQYYEKEERGRGNFPDRFSARQFPNYSSELNVNALLLGDSALYLCASSLLGGLNTEAFFGQGTRLTVV.

CDR3 sequence (DNA): TGTGCCAGCAGCCGGACCGACCAAGAGACCCAGTACTTC. This sequence encodes CASSRTDQETQYF. The rearrangement links TRBV11-2 to TRBJ2-5; D unresolved. V was pared by 5 bases and J by 0 bases, with 7 bases between. CDR3 length: 13 amino acids. Germline V gene lookup returns CDR1 SGHAT and CDR2 FQNNGV.

The chain recombines TRBV25-1 with TRBJ2-1, with D tentatively TRBD1 (6 bases). The CDR3 sequence is 16 residues long. Germline CDR1 is MGHDK and CDR2 is SYGVNS. Between the trimmed V and J ends, which lost 5 bases and 5 bases, there was a span of 19 bases. DNA of the CDR3: TGTGCCAGCAGTAGCCAGGACTGGGGACAAAACAATGAGCAGTTCTTC. It is translated as CASSSQDWGQNNEQFF.

This sequence joins TRBV28 and TRBJ2-7; 9 nucleotides align to TRBD1. CDR3 length: 14 amino acids. The V gene's germline CDR1 is MDHEN and CDR2 SYDVKM. The trim removed 10 bases at V and 3 bases at J, leaving 10 bases unmatched. Here the CDR3 reads CATKAGQGLYEQYF. The CDR3 DNA is TGTGCCACCAAAGCCGGACAGGGGCTCTACGAGCAGTACTTC.

The V call is TRBV9, the J call TRBJ2-3; 7 nucleotides line up with TRBD1. The CDR3 has 17 residues. Germline-derived CDR1 and CDR2 are SGDLS and YYNGEE. J lost 5 bases, V lost 0 bases, and 12 bases had no gene match. The chain's CDR3 is CASSVGTRGLGGDTQYF. The CDR3 DNA is TGTGCCAGCAGCGTAGGTACGAGGGGGCTTGGGGGAGATACGCAGTATTTT.

The rearrangement uses TRBV4-1 and TRBJ2-1; D may correspond to TRBD1 or TRBD2 (5 bases each). The germline V and J ends were trimmed by 4 bases and 0 bases, with 13 bases remaining between them. The length of the CDR3 is 16 residues. The germline V gene encodes CDR1 MGHRA and CDR2 YSYEKL. CDR3 nucleotides: TGCGCCAGCAGCCTGCTGGGACGGAGCTCCTACAATGAGCAGTTCTTC. Translated, it gives CASSLLGRSSYNEQFF.

The rearrangement uses TRBV11-2 and TRBJ2-7, with D perhaps being TRBD1 or TRBD2 (5 bases each). Germline CDR1 reads SGHAT; CDR2 reads FQNNGV. V dropped 0 bases and J dropped 5 bases, with 14 bases sitting between them. This CDR3 has 15 amino acids. This chain's CDR3 is CASSLERAGNHEQYF. In DNA form, the CDR3 reads TGTGCCAGCAGCTTAGAGAGGGCAGGGAACCACGAGCAGTACTTC. Based on the CDR3 plus reference TRBV11-2 and TRBJ2-7, the full variable domain is EAGVAQSPRYKIIEKRQSVAFWCNPISGHATLYWYQQILGQGPKLLIQFQNNGVVDDSQLPKDRFSAERLKGVDSTLKIQPAKLEDSAVYLCASSLERAGNHEQYFGPGTRLTVT.

This clone has just one count. The DNA for the CDR3 is TGTGCCAGCAGCAAAACAGGGGTTACGGCAGATACGCAGTATTTT. Residues: CASSKTGVTADTQYF. This rearrangement joins TRBV9 to TRBJ2-3; the match to TRBD1 covers 7 bases. Germline V gene sequence: CDR1 SGDLS, CDR2 YYNGEE. This CDR3 region has 15 residues. J was trimmed by 4 bases and V by 4 bases; bases with no gene match: 9.

The rearrangement uses TRBV19 and TRBJ2-5, with 9 bases that match TRBD1. The CDR3 runs to 17 residues. The V gene's germline CDR1 is LNHDA and CDR2 SQIVND (reference sequence). V gave up 5 bases and J gave up 2 bases; unmatched junction bases: 12. CDR3 sequence (DNA): TGTGCCAGTAGTCCCCACTCCGGGACAGGGTGGCAAGAGACCCAGTACTTC. Its protein product is CASSPHSGTGWQETQYF.

The chain combines TRBV27 with TRBJ2-4, with 10 bases identical to TRBD2. This CDR3 spans 18 amino acids. CDR1 is MNHEY, CDR2 SMNVEV, per germline (reference sequence). J lost 0 bases, V lost 5 bases, and 10 bases had no gene match. Here the CDR3 DNA reads TGTGCCAGCAGTCCCCGGGCTAGCGGGAGTCCAGCCAAAAACATTCAGTACTTC. Residues: CASSPRASGSPAKNIQYF.